This TCR beta chain was profiled in a study of cytomegalovirus exposure and HLA in healthy donors. With respect to this clone: Its antigen is undetermined.

The CDR3 runs 16 residues. Germline CDR1 PRHDT, CDR2 FYEKMQ (reference sequence). The J segment lost 1 base and the V segment lost 2 bases, leaving 5 bases of the junction unmatched. Study-wide results and limits: TCR beta chain V- and J-gene trimming was linked, in a later analysis, to a missense variant in DCLRE1C.

A multiplex PCR was run with 60 Vbeta primers and 13 Jbeta primers. Sequencing used immunoSEQ multiplex PCR; TCRdb keeps in-frame clones, though not all of them. The sample records fewer than 140,000 clones, over 70% being singletons. The TCR sequence derives from a boy aged 10-17 years in good health and CMV-seronegative. V usage is TRBV13 and J usage is TRBJ2-7; TRBD2 matches 10 bases. Sequenced material: PBMCs. As DNA, the CDR3 is TGTGCCAGCAGCTTAACCTCAGCGGGAGGGTCCTACGAGCAGTACTTC. Its translation is CASSLTSAGGSYEQYF.